This T cell receptor (beta chain) was retrieved from a study of beta chain features in type 1 diabetes (dated by TCRdb to 2016 to 2019). For the study in its entirety: Mean age, gender distribution, total cell number and subset yield were not different between patients and healthy donors. A total of roughly 99,000,000 sorted cells were examined across all samples, and the number of cells per subset was strongly correlated with RNA yield. In the study, recently diagnosed type 1 diabetes patients and matched healthy donors were compared on the TCRB repertoires of their sorted circulating CD4+ T cell subsets. Naive and central memory subsets were obtained from all 30 or so donors, but regulatory and stem cell-like memory subsets were isolated from only 8 patients and roughly eight healthy donors. The study at large found these results: Shorter templates might have been favored by PCR, but patient and control samples were amplified and corrected together, so both groups would have been affected equally by any skew. HLA sub-analyses involved small numbers of individuals, so any influence of HLA type on TCRB rearrangement remained unresolved. Naive, central memory and regulatory TCRB repertoires appeared to be more similar among patients than among healthy donors. Type 1 diabetes patients showed a moderate but significant shortening of TCRB CDR3 length in all four CD4+ subsets. Because cDNA was sequenced instead of genomic DNA, highly expressing activated cells could be over-represented, though the groups showed no difference in activation or CD3 levels. At VDJ recombination sites, type 1 diabetes patients had fewer insertions and more deleted nucleotides, which implies abnormalities in thymic rearrangement.

From each donor, a single peripheral blood sample of 95 to 150 mL on average was drawn into heparinised tubes. A BD FACSAria II was used to sort naive, central memory, regulatory and stem cell-like memory CD4+ T cells with a panel that included CD45RO, CCR7, CD25, CD127, CD95 and CD27. All sorted populations exceeded 95% purity. PBMCs were separated immediately by Lymphoprep density gradient centrifugation and were stained directly, without being cultured. So that batch effects would be minimized, each experiment stained and sorted samples in pairs, pairing one healthy donor with one patient. The entire amount of isolated RNA was reverse transcribed using the High Capacity cDNA Reverse Transcription Kit, so the sequenced TCRB transcripts were expressed ones. Deep immunoSEQ sequencing was applied to naive, central memory and regulatory T cell samples, giving an average of approximately 4 million total reads per sample. Sorted cells were lysed in RLT buffer, and RNA was extracted using DNase-treated RNeasy Micro or Mini kits according to cell number. To prevent cross-contamination, each cell subset was processed individually, whereas patient and healthy donor samples were processed jointly. The immunoSEQ multiplex PCR was used to amplify TCRB sequences from cDNA, generating 87-bp fragments that spanned the CDR3 region. Sequencing of the amplicons was performed on the Illumina HiSeq platform. The paper's processing steps were these. PCR bias was corrected computationally using synthetic template baselines, and reads within Hamming distance 2 were collapsed, with unmergeable singletons discarded. By aligning reads against IMGT, V, D and J genes, CDR3 length, and insertions or deletions at six rearrangement sites were assigned. Within each subset, clonotype counts were normalized to sorted cell number, and only after that were true diversity and Gini coefficients computed with the tcR R package. Repertoire sharing was quantified using the overlap coefficient calculated on TCRB nucleotide sequences. The table comes from immuneACCESS by way of TCRdb, which keeps in-frame sequences with V and J called. Part of the clones is missing from these tables; in studies checked, under half for an unresolved V gene and the rest for unknown reasons. Clonal size and the V and J genes are those of that table, whereas D and trimming came from the DNA. A total of about 390,000 clones appear in this sample, about 10% of them only once. Around 0.66% of the sample comes from the top ten.

Comment on this clone: Its antigen target is currently unknown. No base quality values were provided; no much bigger clone lies one nucleotide off.

Clipping removes 3 bases from V and 0 bases from J, with 4 as the unmatched junction base count. The CDR3 contains 15 residues, cysteine and phenylalanine counted. The read is trimmed to its CDR3 DNA, 45 bases read in frame from base 1. From a lookup of the germline V gene, CDR1 and CDR2 are SGHRS and YFSETQ. The source material was central memory CD4+ T cells from blood. The TCR was taken from a man aged 25 to 40 with type 1 diabetes. The chain is assembled from TRBV5-1 and TRBJ2-7; 9 central nucleotides agree with TRBD1. The DNA is as follows: TGCGCCAGCAGCTACGGACAGGGGATCTCCTACGAGCAGTACTTC. It translates as CASSYGQGISYEQYF.